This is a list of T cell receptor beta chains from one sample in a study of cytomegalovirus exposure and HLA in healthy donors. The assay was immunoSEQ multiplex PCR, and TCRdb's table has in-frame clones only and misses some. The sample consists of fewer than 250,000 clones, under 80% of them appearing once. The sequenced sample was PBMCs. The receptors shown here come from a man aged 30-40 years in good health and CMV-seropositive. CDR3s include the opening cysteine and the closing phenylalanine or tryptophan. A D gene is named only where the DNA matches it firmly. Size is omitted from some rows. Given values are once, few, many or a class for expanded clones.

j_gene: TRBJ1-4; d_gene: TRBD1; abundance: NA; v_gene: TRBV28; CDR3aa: CASSFWGQGNEKLFF; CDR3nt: TGTGCCAGCAGTTTTTGGGGACAGGGGAATGAAAAACTGTTTTTT
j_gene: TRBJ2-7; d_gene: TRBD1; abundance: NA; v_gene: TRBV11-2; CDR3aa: CASSSPGQGNHEQYF; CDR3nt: TGTGCCAGCAGTTCACCGGGACAGGGTAATCACGAGCAGTACTTC
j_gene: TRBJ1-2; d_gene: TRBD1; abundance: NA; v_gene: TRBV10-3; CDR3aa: CAISDGQGNYGYTF; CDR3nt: TGTGCCATCAGTGACGGACAGGGTAACTATGGCTACACCTTC
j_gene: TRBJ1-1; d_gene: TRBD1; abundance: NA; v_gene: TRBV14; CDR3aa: CASRQQGSEAFF; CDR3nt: TGTGCCAGCAGACAACAGGGGTCTGAAGCTTTCTTT
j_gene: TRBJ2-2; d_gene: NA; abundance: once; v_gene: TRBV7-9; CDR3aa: CASSLARAAGGTGELFF; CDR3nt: TGTGCCAGCAGCTTAGCGCGGGCCGCCGGTGGGACCGGGGAGCTGTTTTTT
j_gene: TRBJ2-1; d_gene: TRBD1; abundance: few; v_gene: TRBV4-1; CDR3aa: CASTKGQEYDEQFF; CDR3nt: TGCGCCAGCACCAAAGGACAGGAGTACGATGAGCAGTTCTTC
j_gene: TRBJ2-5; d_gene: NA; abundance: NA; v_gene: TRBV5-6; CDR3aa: CASSYRDSKETQYF; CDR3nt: TGTGCCAGCAGCTATCGGGACTCAAAAGAGACCCAGTACTTC
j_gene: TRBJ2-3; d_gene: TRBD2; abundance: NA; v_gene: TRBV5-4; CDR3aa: CASSTGTSGGTDTQYF; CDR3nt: TGTGCCAGCAGCACGGGGACTAGCGGGGGTACAGATACGCAGTATTTT
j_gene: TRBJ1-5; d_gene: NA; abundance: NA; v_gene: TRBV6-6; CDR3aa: CASTARWGQSQPQHF; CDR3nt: TGTGCCAGCACCGCCAGATGGGGACAAAGTCAGCCCCAGCATTTT
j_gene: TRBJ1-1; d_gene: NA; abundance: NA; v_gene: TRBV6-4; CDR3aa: CASRYSPDTEAFF; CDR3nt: TGTGCCAGCCGCTATAGCCCGGACACTGAAGCTTTCTTT
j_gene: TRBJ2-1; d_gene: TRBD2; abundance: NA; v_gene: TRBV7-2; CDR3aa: CASSLQASGYNEQFF; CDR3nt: TGTGCCAGCAGCTTACAGGCTAGCGGTTACAATGAGCAGTTCTTC
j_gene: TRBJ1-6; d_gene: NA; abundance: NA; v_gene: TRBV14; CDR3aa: CASSQDRVISPLHF; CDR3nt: TGTGCCAGCAGCCAAGATCGGGTTATCTCACCCCTCCACTTT
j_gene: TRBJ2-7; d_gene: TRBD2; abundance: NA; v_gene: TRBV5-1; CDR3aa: CASKLAGGLDEQYF; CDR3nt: TGCGCCAGCAAACTAGCGGGAGGGCTTGACGAGCAGTACTTC
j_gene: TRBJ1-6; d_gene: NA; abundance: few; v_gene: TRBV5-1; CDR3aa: CASSPSWRADSPLHF; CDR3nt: TGCGCCAGCAGCCCGAGCTGGCGGGCGGATTCACCCCTCCACTTT
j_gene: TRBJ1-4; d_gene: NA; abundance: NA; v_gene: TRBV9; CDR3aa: CASSVGAGVEEKLFF; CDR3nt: TGTGCCAGCAGCGTAGGGGCAGGGGTGGAAGAAAAACTGTTTTTT
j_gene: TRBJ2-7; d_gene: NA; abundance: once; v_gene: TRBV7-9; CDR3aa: CASSLGASGLDYEQYF; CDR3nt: TGTGCCAGCAGCTTAGGGGCCTCAGGCTTGGACTACGAGCAGTACTTC
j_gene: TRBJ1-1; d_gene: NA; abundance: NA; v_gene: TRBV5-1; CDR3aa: CASSLATVSYTEAFF; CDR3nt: TGCGCCAGCAGCTTGGCGACAGTTTCGTACACTGAAGCTTTCTTT
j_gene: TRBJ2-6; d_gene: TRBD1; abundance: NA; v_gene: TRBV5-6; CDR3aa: CASSRDSRSGANVLTF; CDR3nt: TGTGCCAGCAGCCGGGACAGCCGATCTGGGGCCAACGTCCTGACTTTC
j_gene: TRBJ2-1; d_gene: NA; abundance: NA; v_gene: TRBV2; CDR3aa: CASNEGGDDEQFF; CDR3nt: TGTGCCAGCAACGAGGGCGGGGACGATGAGCAGTTCTTC
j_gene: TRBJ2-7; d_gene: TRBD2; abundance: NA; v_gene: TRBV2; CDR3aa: CASLPSGVTYEQYF; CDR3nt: TGTGCCAGCCTTCCTAGCGGGGTCACCTACGAGCAGTACTTC
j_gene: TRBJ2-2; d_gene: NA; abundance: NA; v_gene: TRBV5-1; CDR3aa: CASSIQGADTGELFF; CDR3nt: TGCGCCAGCAGCATACAGGGAGCGGACACCGGGGAGCTGTTTTTT
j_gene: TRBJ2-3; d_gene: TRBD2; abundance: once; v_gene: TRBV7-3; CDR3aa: CASGAGTSSTDTQYF; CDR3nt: TGTGCCAGCGGGGCCGGGACTAGCTCCACAGATACGCAGTATTTT
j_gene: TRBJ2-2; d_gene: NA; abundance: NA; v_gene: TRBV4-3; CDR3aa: CASSQVFREEAGELFF; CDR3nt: TGCGCCAGCAGCCAAGTGTTCAGGGAGGAGGCCGGGGAGCTGTTTTTT
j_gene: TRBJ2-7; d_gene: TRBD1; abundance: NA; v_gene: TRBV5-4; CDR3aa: CASSPPGQVPYEQYF; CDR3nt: TGTGCCAGCAGCCCTCCGGGACAGGTCCCCTACGAGCAGTACTTC
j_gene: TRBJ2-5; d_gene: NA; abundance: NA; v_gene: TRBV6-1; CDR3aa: CASSRVFQETQYF; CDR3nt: TGTGCCAGCAGTCGGGTGTTCCAAGAGACCCAGTACTTC
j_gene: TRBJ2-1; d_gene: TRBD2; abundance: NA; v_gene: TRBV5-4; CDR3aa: CASSLARLGLAGAHNEQFF; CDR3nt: TGTGCCAGCAGCTTGGCCCGTTTAGGACTAGCGGGGGCACACAATGAGCAGTTCTTC
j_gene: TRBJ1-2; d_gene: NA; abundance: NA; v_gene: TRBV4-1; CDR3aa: CASSQLSSFYGYTF; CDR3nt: TGCGCCAGCAGCCAACTTAGCTCTTTCTATGGCTACACCTTC
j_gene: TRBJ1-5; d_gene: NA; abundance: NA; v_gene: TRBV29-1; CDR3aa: CSVDGQYSNQPQHF; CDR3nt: TGCAGCGTTGATGGACAGTATAGCAATCAGCCCCAGCATTTT
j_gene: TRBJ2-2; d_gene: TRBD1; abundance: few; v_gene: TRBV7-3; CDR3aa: CASSFDRGNGGELFF; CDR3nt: TGTGCCAGCAGCTTCGACAGGGGGAATGGCGGGGAGCTGTTTTTT
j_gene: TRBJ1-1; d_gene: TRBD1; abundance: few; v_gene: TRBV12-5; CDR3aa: CASGPPTGGNTEAFF; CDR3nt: TGTGCTAGTGGCCCCCCCACAGGGGGGAACACTGAAGCTTTCTTT
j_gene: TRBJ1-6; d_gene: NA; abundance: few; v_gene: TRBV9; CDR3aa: CASSVGGGSNSPLHF; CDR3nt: TGTGCCAGCAGCGTAGGGGGGGGCAGTAATTCACCCCTCCACTTT
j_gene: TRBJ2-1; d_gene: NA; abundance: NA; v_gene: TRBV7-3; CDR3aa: CASSFSAGGNEQFF; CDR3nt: TGTGCCAGCAGCTTCTCCGCCGGGGGCAATGAGCAGTTCTTC
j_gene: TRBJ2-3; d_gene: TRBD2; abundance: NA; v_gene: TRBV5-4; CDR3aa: CASSLGGASGSVTDTQYF; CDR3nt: TGTGCCAGCAGCTTAGGAGGGGCTAGCGGGAGTGTCACAGATACGCAGTATTTT
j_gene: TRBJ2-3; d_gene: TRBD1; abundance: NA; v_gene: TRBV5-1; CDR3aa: CASSLRTGGPSTDTQYF; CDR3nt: TGCGCCAGCAGCCTGCGAACAGGGGGCCCTAGCACAGATACGCAGTATTTT
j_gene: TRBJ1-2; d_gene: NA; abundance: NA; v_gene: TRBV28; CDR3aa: CASSLAGSYGYTF; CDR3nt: TGTGCCAGCAGTTTAGCAGGAAGCTATGGCTACACCTTC
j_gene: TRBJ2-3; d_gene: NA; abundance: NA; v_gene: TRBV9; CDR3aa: CASSPLEADTQYF; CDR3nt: TGTGCCAGCAGCCCCTTAGAGGCAGATACGCAGTATTTT
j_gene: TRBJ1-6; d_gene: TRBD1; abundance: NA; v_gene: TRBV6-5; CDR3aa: CASSHGQGNSPLHF; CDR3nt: TGTGCCAGCAGTCATGGACAGGGTAATTCACCCCTCCACTTT
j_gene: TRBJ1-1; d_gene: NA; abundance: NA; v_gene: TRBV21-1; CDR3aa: CASSKARLRREGAFF; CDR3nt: TGTGCCAGCAGCAAAGCGAGGTTGAGGCGGGAAGGAGCTTTCTTT
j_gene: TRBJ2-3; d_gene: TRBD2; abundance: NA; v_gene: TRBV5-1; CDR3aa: CASSLHSPSGGGTDTQYF; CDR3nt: TGCGCCAGCAGCTTACACTCCCCCAGCGGGGGGGGCACAGATACGCAGTATTTT
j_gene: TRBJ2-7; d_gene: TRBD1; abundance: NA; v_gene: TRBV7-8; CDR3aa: CASSLAGTGSYEQYF; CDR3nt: TGTGCCAGCAGCTTAGCTGGGACAGGATCCTACGAGCAGTACTTC
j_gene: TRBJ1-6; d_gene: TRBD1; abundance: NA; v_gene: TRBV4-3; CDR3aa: CASSQEVGQGLPLHF; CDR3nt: TGCGCCAGCAGCCAAGAAGTGGGACAGGGGTTACCCCTCCACTTT
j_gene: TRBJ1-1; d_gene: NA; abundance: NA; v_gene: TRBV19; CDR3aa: CASSRQLEAFF; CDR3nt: TGTGCCAGTAGTCGACAGCTCGAAGCTTTCTTT
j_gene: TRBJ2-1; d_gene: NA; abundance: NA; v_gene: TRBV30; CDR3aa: CARGASFNEQFF; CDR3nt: TGTGCCAGAGGTGCGAGTTTCAATGAGCAGTTCTTC
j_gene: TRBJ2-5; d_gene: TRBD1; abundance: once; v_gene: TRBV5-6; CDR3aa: CASSFEQGGSGTQYF; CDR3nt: TGTGCCAGCAGCTTTGAACAGGGGGGTTCAGGGACCCAGTACTTC
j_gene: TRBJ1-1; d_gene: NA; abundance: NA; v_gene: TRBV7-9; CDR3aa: CASSLNHRNGAFF; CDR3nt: TGTGCCAGCAGCTTAAACCACAGGAATGGAGCTTTCTTT
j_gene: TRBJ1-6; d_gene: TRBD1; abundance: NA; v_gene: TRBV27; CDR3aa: CASRQGRGSPLHF; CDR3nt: TGTGCCAGCCGACAGGGGAGGGGTTCACCCCTCCACTTT
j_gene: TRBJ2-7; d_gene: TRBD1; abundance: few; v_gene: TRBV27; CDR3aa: CASSSGQGQEQYF; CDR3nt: TGTGCCAGCAGCTCCGGACAGGGTCAGGAGCAGTACTTC
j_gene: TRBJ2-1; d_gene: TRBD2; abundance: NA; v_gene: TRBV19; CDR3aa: CASSTGLAGGKSSYNEQFF; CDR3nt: TGTGCCAGTAGTACCGGACTAGCGGGGGGGAAGAGCTCCTACAATGAGCAGTTCTTC
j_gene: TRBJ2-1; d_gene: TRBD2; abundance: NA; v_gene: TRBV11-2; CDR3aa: CASSLGLAGKPKQFF; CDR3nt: TGTGCCAGCAGCTTGGGGCTAGCGGGAAAACCTAAGCAGTTCTTC
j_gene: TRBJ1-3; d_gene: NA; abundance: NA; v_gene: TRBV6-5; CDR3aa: CASLPSSGNTIYF; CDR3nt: TGTGCCAGCCTACCATCCTCTGGAAACACCATATATTTT
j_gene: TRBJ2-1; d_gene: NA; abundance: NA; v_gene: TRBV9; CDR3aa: CASSVATHEQFF; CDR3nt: TGTGCCAGCAGCGTAGCTACGCATGAGCAGTTCTTC
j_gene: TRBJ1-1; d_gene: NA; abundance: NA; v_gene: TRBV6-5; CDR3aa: CASSYSAGQYTEAFF; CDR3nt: TGTGCCAGCAGTTATTCGGCGGGCCAATACACTGAAGCTTTCTTT
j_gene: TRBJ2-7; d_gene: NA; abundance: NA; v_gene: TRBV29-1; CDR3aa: CSVPGNQYEQYF; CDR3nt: TGCAGCGTTCCAGGGAACCAGTACGAGCAGTACTTC
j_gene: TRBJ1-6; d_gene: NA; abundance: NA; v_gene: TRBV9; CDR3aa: CASSSRRQGMDSPLHF; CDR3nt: TGTGCCAGCAGCTCCCGTCGCCAGGGGATGGATTCACCCCTCCACTTT
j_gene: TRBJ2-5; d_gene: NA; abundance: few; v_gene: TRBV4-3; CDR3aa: CASSQSAAAGGPETQYF; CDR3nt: TGCGCCAGCAGCCAAAGTGCTGCCGCTGGAGGCCCAGAGACCCAGTACTTC
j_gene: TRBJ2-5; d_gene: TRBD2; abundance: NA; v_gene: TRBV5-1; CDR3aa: CASSLAGTSGETQYF; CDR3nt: TGCGCCAGCAGCTTGGCCGGGACTAGCGGGGAGACCCAGTACTTC
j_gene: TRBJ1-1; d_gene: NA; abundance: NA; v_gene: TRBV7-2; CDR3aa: CASSLGEILGTEAFF; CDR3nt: TGTGCCAGCAGCTTGGGCGAAATCTTGGGCACTGAAGCTTTCTTT